This section outlines one T cell receptor beta chain sequence together with its context. This receptor's antigen is unknown. No per-base quality is available; no much larger clone lies one base away. As encoded in the germline V gene (reference sequence), CDR1 is LGHDT while CDR2 is YNNKEL. The CDR3, cysteine through phenylalanine, is 14 amino acids long. Solely the CDR3 DNA is kept, with 42 bases framed from the first base. V was cut back by 1 base and J by 5 bases, leaving a gap of 11 bases between them. The sample belongs to a study of blood T cell repertoires in COVID-19 (dated by TCRdb to about 2020). As for the study more broadly: Collaborator samples came from the United States, Italy and Spain and covered acute and convalescent phases of COVID-19. The repertoires were released in a freely available public database intended as a resource for research on the immune response to SARS-CoV-2. Sample metadata almost always included a de-identified subject ID, COVID-19 status, age in years and sex. The samples were drawn from the first 160 participants of the ongoing ImmuneRACE study and from 950 to 1,500 subjects provided by 6 global collaborators. The material from the prospective study consisted of cDNA or gDNA derived from T cells, B-cell-depleted T cells, or PBMCs. Where available, HLA class I and class II types were obtained from metadata supplied by the sample provider rather than from assay-based typing. Subjects who had been exposed to COVID-19, were actively infected with it, or had recovered from it provided the deeply sampled blood TCRbeta repertoires that made up the dataset.

Overall results and qualifications from the work: How much clinical and demographic metadata was included differed by source and by participant, and the metadata was provided uncurated.

One collaborating source in Seattle enrolled patients while the patients were actively infected and followed the patients over time throughout the course of disease. Collaborating institutions collected whole blood in K2EDTA tubes following their own protocols. For TCRbeta analysis, collaborators shipped samples as frozen whole blood, isolated PBMCs, or DNA extracted from either of those sample types. The immunoSEQ Assay, a bias-controlled multiplex PCR, was used to amplify TCRbeta CDR3 regions from genomic DNA. The authors' analysis ran thus. Nucleated cell counts per sample were estimated from amplification of reference gene primers within the assay. To quantify the absolute abundance of each unique TCRbeta CDR3 rearrangement, sequence reads were collapsed and filtered. For each sample, productive Simpson clonality was calculated as the square root of Simpson's diversity index over productive rearrangements. TCRdb limited this immuneACCESS table to in-frame rearrangements with V and J called. A share of clones is missing; checked studies link under half to unresolved V genes, and the rest is unexplained. That table furnishes V, J and clone size, whereas the DNA furnished D and trimming. The sample has 300,000 to 450,000 clones on record, more than 75% of them singletons. Of the sample, 8.5% to 12% falls within the top ten clones.

Sequences were obtained from peripheral blood. Recombination connected TRBV3-1 (or the pseudogene TRBV3-2) to TRBJ2-5; no D gene call is confident. This clonotype originated in a young woman with COVID-19, enrolled during active disease. The bases read TGTGCCAGCAGCCAAGGAGCGAGAACGGAGACCCAGTACTTC. It specifies CASSQGARTETQYF.